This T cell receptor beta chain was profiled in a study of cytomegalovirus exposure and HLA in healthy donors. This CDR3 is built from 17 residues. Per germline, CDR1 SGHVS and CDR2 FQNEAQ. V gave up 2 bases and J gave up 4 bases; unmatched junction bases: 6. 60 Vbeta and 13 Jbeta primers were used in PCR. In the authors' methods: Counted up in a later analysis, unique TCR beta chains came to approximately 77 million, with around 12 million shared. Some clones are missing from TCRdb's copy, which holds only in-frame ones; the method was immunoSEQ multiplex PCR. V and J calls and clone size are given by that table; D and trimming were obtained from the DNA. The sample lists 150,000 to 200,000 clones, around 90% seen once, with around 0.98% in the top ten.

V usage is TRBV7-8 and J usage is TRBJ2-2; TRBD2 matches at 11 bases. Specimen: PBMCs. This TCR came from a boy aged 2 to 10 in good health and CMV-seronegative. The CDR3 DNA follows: TGTGCCAGCAGCTTAATTCGACTAGCGGGGACCACCGGGGAGCTGTTTTTT. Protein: CASSLIRLAGTTGELFF.